The TCR beta chain described here comes from a study of T cells in Graves' hyperthyroidism and ophthalmopathy. Study-wide points: Model-based prediction identified ophthalmopathy a median about 6.8 months prior to its onset.

There are many counts of this clonotype. The antigen is undetermined. No progression to ophthalmopathy during 18 months of follow-up defined stable disease. Extraction of PBMCs used about 9.2 ml of fresh peripheral blood. Germline CDR1 and CDR2: SGHRS and YFSETQ. V lost 2 bases to trimming and J lost 3 bases, with 7 bases between them. The CDR3 consists of 13 residues. RNA transcripts provided the source from which TCR beta CDR3 regions were amplified. HTBI primers were the set used in a first-round RT-PCR of the TCR CDR3. TCRdb processed the multiplex PCR reads anew with MiXCR; each CDR3 protein has one entry. The data show under 250,000 distinct CDR3 sequences, roughly a sixth seen once.

Sequenced sample: blood. V is TRBV5-1 and J is TRBJ2-3; the D gene is possibly TRBD2 (5 bases). The clonotype comes from a woman aged 50 to 65 with Graves' hyperthyroidism. The CDR3: CASSLEGTDTQYF. For the CDR3, the DNA is TGCGCCAGCAGCTTAGAGGGTACAGATACGCAGTATTTT.